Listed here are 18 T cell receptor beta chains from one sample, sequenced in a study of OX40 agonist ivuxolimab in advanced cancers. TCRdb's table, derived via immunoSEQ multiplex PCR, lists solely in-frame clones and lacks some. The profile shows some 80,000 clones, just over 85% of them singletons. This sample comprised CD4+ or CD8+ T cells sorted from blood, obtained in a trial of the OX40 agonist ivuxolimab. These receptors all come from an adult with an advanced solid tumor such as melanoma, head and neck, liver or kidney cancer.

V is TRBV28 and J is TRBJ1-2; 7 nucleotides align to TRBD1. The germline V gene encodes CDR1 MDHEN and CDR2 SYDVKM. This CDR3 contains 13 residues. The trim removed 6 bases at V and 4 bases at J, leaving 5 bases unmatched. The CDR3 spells CASSPGQVYGYTF. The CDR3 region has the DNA TGTGCCAGCAGCCCAGGACAGGTCTATGGCTACACCTTC.

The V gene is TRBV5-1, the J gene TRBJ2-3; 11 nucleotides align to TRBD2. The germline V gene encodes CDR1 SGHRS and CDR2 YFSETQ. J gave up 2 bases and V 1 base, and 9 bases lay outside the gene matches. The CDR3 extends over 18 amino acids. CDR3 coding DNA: TGCGCCAGCAGCTTGACTCGGCTAGCGGGGGGCTACACAGATACGCAGTATTTT. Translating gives CASSLTRLAGGYTDTQYF.

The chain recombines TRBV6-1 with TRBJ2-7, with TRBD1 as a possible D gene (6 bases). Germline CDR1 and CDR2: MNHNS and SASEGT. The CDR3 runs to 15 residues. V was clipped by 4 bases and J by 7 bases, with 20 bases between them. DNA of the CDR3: TGTGCCAGCAGTGCACAACAGGGAAAGTCGGGGGAGCAGTACTTC. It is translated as CASSAQQGKSGEQYF.

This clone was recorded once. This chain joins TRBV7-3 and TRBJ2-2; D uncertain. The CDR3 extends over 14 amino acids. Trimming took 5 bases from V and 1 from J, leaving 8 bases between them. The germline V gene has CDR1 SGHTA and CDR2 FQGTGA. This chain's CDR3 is CASSQQGNTGELFF. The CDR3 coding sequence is TGTGCCAGCAGCCAACAAGGGAACACCGGGGAGCTGTTTTTT. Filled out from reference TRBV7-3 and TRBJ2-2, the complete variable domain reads GAGVSQTPSNKVTEKGKYVELRCDPISGHTALYWYRQSLGQGPEFLIYFQGTGAADDSGLPNDRFFAVRPEGSVSTLKIQRTERGDSAVYLCASSQQGNTGELFFGEGSRLTVL.

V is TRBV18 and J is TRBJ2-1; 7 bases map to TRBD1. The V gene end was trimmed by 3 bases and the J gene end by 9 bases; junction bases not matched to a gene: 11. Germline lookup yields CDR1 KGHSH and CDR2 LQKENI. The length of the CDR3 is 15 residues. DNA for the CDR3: TGTGCCAGCTCACCCCAGGAACAGGGGTCAGGTGAGCAGTTCTTC. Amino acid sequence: CASSPQEQGSGEQFF.

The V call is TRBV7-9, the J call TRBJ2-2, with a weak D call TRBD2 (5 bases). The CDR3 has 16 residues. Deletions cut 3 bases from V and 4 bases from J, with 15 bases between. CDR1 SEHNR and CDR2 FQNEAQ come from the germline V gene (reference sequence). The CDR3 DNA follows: TGTGCCAGCAGCTTGTACCGGGGTTTGACCACCGGGGAGCTGTTTTTT. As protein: CASSLYRGLTTGELFF.

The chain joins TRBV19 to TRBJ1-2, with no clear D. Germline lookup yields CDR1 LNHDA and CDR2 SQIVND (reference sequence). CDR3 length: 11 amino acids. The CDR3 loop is CASWGFYGYTF. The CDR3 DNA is TGTGCTTCGTGGGGATTCTATGGCTACACCTTC.

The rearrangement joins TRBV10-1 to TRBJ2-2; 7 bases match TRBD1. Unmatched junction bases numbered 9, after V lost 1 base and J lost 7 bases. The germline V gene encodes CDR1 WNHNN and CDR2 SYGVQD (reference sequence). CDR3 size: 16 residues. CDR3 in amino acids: CASSEWTGTRNGELFF. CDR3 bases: TGCGCCAGCAGTGAGTGGACAGGTACCCGTAACGGGGAGCTGTTTTTT.

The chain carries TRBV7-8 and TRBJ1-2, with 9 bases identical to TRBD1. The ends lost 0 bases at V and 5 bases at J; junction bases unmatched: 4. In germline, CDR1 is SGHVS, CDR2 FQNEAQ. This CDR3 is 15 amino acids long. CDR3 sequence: CASSLARDRAYGYTF. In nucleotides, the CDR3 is TGTGCCAGCAGCTTAGCTCGGGACAGGGCGTATGGCTACACCTTC.

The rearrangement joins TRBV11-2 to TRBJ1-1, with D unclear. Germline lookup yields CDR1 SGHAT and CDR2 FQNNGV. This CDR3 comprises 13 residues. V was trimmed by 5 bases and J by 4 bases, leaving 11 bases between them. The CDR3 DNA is TGTGCCAGCAGCCCCCAAGCGGGCACTGAAGCTTTCTTT. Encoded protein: CASSPQAGTEAFF.

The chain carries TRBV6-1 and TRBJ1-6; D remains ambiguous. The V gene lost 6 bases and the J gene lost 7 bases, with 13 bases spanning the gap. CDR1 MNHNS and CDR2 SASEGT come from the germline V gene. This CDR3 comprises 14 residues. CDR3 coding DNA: TGTGCCAGCAGCACGCAAGGGAGGAATTCACCCCTCCACTTT. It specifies CASSTQGRNSPLHF.

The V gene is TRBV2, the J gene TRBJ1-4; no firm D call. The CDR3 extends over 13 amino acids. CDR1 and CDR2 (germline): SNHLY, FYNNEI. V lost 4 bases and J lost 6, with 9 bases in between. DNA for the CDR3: TGTGCCAGCAGTGTAGTGGGGTATGAAAAACTGTTTTTT. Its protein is CASSVVGYEKLFF.

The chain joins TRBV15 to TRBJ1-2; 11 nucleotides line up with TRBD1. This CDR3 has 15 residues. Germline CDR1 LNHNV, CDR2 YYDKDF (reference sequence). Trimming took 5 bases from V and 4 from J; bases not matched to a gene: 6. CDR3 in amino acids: CATSVGTGGFYGYTF. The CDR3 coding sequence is TGTGCCACCAGCGTAGGGACAGGGGGTTTCTATGGCTACACCTTC.

In DNA form, the CDR3 reads TGTGCCAGCAGCTTATCTAGCGGGGGGTCGAACACCGGGGAGCTGTTTTTT. This codes for CASSLSSGGSNTGELFF. The chain uses TRBV7-3 and TRBJ2-2; 11 positions agree with TRBD2. Trimming at V came to 2 bases and at J to 0 bases, leaving 2 bases not matched to a gene. The CDR3 sequence is 17 residues long. CDR1 and CDR2 (germline): SGHTA, FQGTGA. The full variable domain, with the rest looked up from reference TRBV7-3 and TRBJ2-2, is GAGVSQTPSNKVTEKGKYVELRCDPISGHTALYWYRQSLGQGPEFLIYFQGTGAADDSGLPNDRFFAVRPEGSVSTLKIQRTERGDSAVYLCASSLSSGGSNTGELFFGEGSRLTVL.

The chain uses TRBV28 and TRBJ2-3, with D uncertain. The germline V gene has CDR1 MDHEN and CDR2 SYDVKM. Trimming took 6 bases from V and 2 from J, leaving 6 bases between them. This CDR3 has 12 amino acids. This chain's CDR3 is CASSSPTDTQYF. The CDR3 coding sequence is TGTGCCAGCAGCTCTCCCACAGATACGCAGTATTTT.

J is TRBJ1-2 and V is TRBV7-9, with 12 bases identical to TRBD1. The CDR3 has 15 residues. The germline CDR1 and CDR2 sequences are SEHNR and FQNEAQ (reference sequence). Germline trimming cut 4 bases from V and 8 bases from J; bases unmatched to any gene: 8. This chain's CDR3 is CASSWAGQGAEGYTF. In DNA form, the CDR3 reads TGTGCCAGCAGCTGGGCGGGACAGGGGGCCGAAGGCTACACCTTC.

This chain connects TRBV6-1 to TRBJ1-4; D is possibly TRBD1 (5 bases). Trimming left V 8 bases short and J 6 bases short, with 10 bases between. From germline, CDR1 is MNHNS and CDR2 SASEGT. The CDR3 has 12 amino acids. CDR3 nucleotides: TGTGCCAGCCTGGGGGATGATGAAAAACTGTTTTTT. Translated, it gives CASLGDDEKLFF.

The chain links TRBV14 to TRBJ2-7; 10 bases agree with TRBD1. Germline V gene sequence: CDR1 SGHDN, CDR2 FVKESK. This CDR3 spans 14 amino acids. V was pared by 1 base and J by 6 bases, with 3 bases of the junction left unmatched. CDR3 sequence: CASSQGTGGREQYF. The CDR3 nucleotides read TGTGCCAGCAGCCAAGGGACAGGGGGGCGCGAGCAGTACTTC. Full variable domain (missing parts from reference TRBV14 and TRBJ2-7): EAGVTQFPSHSVIEKGQTVTLRCDPISGHDNLYWYRRVMGKEIKFLLHFVKESKQDESGMPNNRFLAERTGGTYSTLKVQPAELEDSGVYFCASSQGTGGREQYFGPGTRLTVT.